This T cell receptor beta chain was captured in a study of CD8 T cells in ankylosing spondylitis. V lost 0 bases, J lost 2 bases, and 4 bases stayed unmatched. The V gene's germline CDR1 is SEHNR and CDR2 FQNEAQ (reference sequence). The CDR3 is 15 residues long. Study-wide results and caveats: What seemed typical of ankylosing spondylitis blood was a TCR beta motif built from 8 or 9 highly homologous variants. Disease-associated clonotypes exhibited CD8+ identity and were relatively infrequent in peripheral blood. In the blood and synovial fluid of reactive arthritis, some motif variants had been previously reported.

To note about this clonotype: Antigen specificity is unknown.

With molecular barcodes, quantitative 5'-RACE was used to make the TCR beta libraries. TCRdb fed the 5' RACE reads into MiXCR, producing one record per CDR3 protein. Here the sample spans fewer than 400,000 distinct CDR3 sequences, 8% being singletons. Sequenced: blood, either unsorted or a sorted T cell fraction (not recorded which). The chain combines TRBV7-9 with TRBJ2-7; 7 bases are shared with TRBD1. The clonotype was recovered from a male donor with ankylosing spondylitis. The CDR3 DNA follows: TGTGCCAGCAGCTTAGCCCAGGGGGACACCTACGAGCAGTACTTC. This sequence encodes CASSLAQGDTYEQYF.